A single sample is the source of the 27 T cell receptor beta chains below, sequenced in a study of cytomegalovirus exposure and HLA in healthy donors. Primers included in the PCR were 60 Vbeta and 13 Jbeta primers. Assay: immunoSEQ multiplex PCR; the TCRdb copy retains only in-frame clones and omits some. The sample has 90,000 to 150,000 clones, about three quarters seen once. Material: PBMCs. The source of these receptors is a woman in her twenties or thirties in good health and CMV-seropositive.

V usage is TRBV15 and J usage is TRBJ1-6; D not certain. This CDR3 is 15 amino acids long. The germline V gene has CDR1 LNHNV and CDR2 YYDKDF (reference sequence). V was trimmed by 0 bases and J by 9 bases, leaving 12 bases between them. In nucleotides, the CDR3 is TGTGCCACCAGCAGAGATGATTGGGCCGGTTCACCCCTCCACTTT. Amino acid sequence: CATSRDDWAGSPLHF.

This clone appeared once. The chain uses TRBV4-3 and TRBJ1-2; tentative D call: TRBD1 (5 bases). CDR1 is LGHNA, CDR2 YSLEER, per germline. The CDR3 has 14 amino acids. V gave up 1 base and J gave up 3 bases, with 9 bases separating them. For the CDR3, the DNA is TGCGCCAGCAGCCAAGGCAGGGAGGACTATGGCTACACCTTC. Translated: CASSQGREDYGYTF.

This clone was seen a single time. This rearrangement joins TRBV10-3 to TRBJ1-1; 8 positions match TRBD1. After removal of 0 bases from V and 7 bases from J, the junction contained 7 bases not matched to a gene. The CDR3 spans 15 residues. Germline assignment: CDR1 ENHRY and CDR2 SYGVKD. CDR3 amino acids: CAISESDRESDEAFF. DNA for the CDR3: TGTGCCATCAGTGAGTCGGACAGGGAATCAGATGAAGCTTTCTTT.

The V call is TRBV11-1, the J call TRBJ2-7; TRBD1 is a possible D gene (5 bases). This CDR3 is 14 amino acids long. CDR1 and CDR2 from the germline V gene are SGHAT and FQDESV (reference sequence). V was trimmed by 5 bases and J by 6 bases, leaving 17 bases between them. CDR3 sequence: CASSQGGLGVEQYF. The CDR3 region has the DNA TGTGCCAGCAGCCAAGGTGGGTTAGGGGTCGAGCAGTACTTC.

The CDR3 coding sequence is TGTGCCAGCAGCGCCACAGGGACAACTAATGAAAAACTGTTTTTT. It codes for CASSATGTTNEKLFF. This chain connects TRBV7-9 to TRBJ1-4; maybe TRBD1 (6 bases). This CDR3 contains 15 residues. V lost 5 bases, J lost 0 bases, and 10 bases lay in between. Germline V gene sequence: CDR1 SEHNR, CDR2 FQNEAQ (reference sequence).

This chain connects TRBV18 to TRBJ1-4; D is possibly TRBD1 (5 bases). This CDR3 spans 13 amino acids. CDR1 and CDR2 from the germline V gene are KGHSH and LQKENI. Trimming shortened V by 4 bases and J by 4 bases, and 7 bases separated the two germline ends. This chain's CDR3 is CASSQGLNEKLFF. DNA for the CDR3: TGTGCCAGCTCACAGGGACTTAATGAAAAACTGTTTTTT.

The V and J genes are TRBV19 and TRBJ2-5, with 8 bases matching TRBD2. The CDR3 is 15 residues long. Unmatched junction bases numbered 8, after V lost 3 bases and J lost 5 bases. Looked up from germline, CDR1 is LNHDA and CDR2 is SQIVND (reference sequence). CDR3 DNA sequence: TGTGCCAGTAGTATCGGGCGGGGGGTTTCGGAGACCCAGTACTTC. Its translation: CASSIGRGVSETQYF. Combining the CDR3 with reference TRBV19 and TRBJ2-5 gives the whole variable domain DGGITQSPKYLFRKEGQNVTLSCEQNLNHDAMYWYRQDPGQGLRLIYYSQIVNDFQKGDIAEGYSVSREKKESFPLTVTSAQKNPTAFYLCASSIGRGVSETQYFGPGTRLLVL.

The chain recombines TRBV2 with TRBJ2-1, with a weak D call TRBD2 (5 bases). The V and J ends lost 8 bases and 0 bases respectively, with 14 bases between them. CDR1 and CDR2 (germline): SNHLY, FYNNEI. This CDR3 comprises 15 residues. For the CDR3, the DNA is TGTGCCAGCGGACTGGAGTGGGGCTCCTACAATGAGCAGTTCTTC. This translates into CASGLEWGSYNEQFF.

The chain recombines TRBV28 with TRBJ2-7, with 9 bases identical to TRBD1. This CDR3 is built from 16 residues. Germline V gene lookup returns CDR1 MDHEN and CDR2 SYDVKM. V shed 4 bases, J shed 6 bases, and the junction held 13 bases outside the gene matches. The CDR3 reads CASSSPMTGGRSEQYF. The CDR3, as DNA: TGTGCCAGCAGTTCCCCTATGACAGGGGGTAGGAGCGAGCAGTACTTC.

This clone was detected once. The genes are TRBV9 and TRBJ1-2; a weak D match, TRBD1 (6 bases). The germline CDR1 and CDR2 sequences are SGDLS and YYNGEE. The V gene lost 3 bases and the J gene lost 3 bases, with 15 bases spanning the gap. This CDR3 contains 15 residues. The CDR3 spells CASSAGGGAHYGYTF. The CDR3 DNA reads as TGTGCCAGCAGCGCCGGCGGGGGGGCCCACTATGGCTACACCTTC.

V is TRBV6-1 and J is TRBJ1-3; D is unclear. The CDR3 has 14 residues. CDR1 is MNHNS, CDR2 SASEGT, per germline. V gave up 8 bases and J gave up 2 bases, with 13 bases separating them. CDR3 bases: TGTGCCAGCGACTCCGTGACTGCTGGAAACACCATATATTTT. Residues: CASDSVTAGNTIYF.

V is TRBV7-2 and J is TRBJ1-1; TRBD1 matches 7 bases. The V and J ends lost 7 bases and 9 bases, in that order; junction bases with no gene match: 11. CDR1 is SGHTA, CDR2 FQGNSA, per germline. This CDR3 spans 13 amino acids. The CDR3 protein is CASNFRGQAKAFF. In nucleotides, the CDR3 is TGTGCCAGCAACTTTAGGGGGCAAGCTAAAGCTTTCTTT.

CDR3 loop: CASSSTGSGNTIYF. Written as DNA, the CDR3 is TGTGCCAGCAGTTCGACAGGTTCTGGAAACACCATATATTTT. This chain connects TRBV28 to TRBJ1-3, with a weak D call TRBD1 (6 bases). Trimming left V 4 bases short and J 1 base short, with 8 bases between. Germline CDR1 reads MDHEN; CDR2 reads SYDVKM. This CDR3 spans 14 amino acids. The full variable domain, with the rest looked up from reference TRBV28 and TRBJ1-3, is DVKVTQSSRYLVKRTGEKVFLECVQDMDHENMFWYRQDPGLGLRLIYFSYDVKMKEKGDIPEGYSVSREKKERFSLILESASTNQTSMYLCASSSTGSGNTIYFGEGSWLTVV.

The V gene is TRBV7-9, the J gene TRBJ2-7, with TRBD2 matching 7 bases. Germline assignment: CDR1 SEHNR and CDR2 FQNEAQ (reference sequence). This CDR3 region has 17 residues. After removal of 6 bases from V and 0 bases from J, the junction contained 14 bases not matched to a gene. CDR3 sequence reads: CASRGPSGEDRSYEQYF. In DNA, the CDR3 is TGTGCCAGCAGGGGCCCGAGCGGGGAAGATCGCTCCTACGAGCAGTACTTC.

The rearrangement joins TRBV6-5 to TRBJ1-5; D not certain. This CDR3 region has 13 residues. V lost 5 bases and J 7 bases, leaving 12 bases between the germline ends. From germline, CDR1 is MNHEY and CDR2 SVGAGI. CDR3 sequence (DNA): TGTGCCAGCAGTGTTGATGCGGGGCAGCCCCAGCATTTT. This codes for CASSVDAGQPQHF.

This clone was counted a single time. Written as DNA, the CDR3 is TGTGCCAGCAGTTTCACTAGCGGGGCCTACGAGCAGTACTTC. Translation: CASSFTSGAYEQYF. The chain links TRBV28 to TRBJ2-7; TRBD2 agrees at 10 bases. The J segment lost 2 bases and the V segment lost 3 bases, leaving 1 base of the junction unmatched. The length of the CDR3 is 14 residues. CDR1 and CDR2 from the germline V gene are MDHEN and SYDVKM.

Here the CDR3 DNA reads TGTGCCAGCAGCTCCCGTGTCGCGGGGGGACACTACGAGCAGTACTTC. Translated: CASSSRVAGGHYEQYF. The V gene is TRBV11-2, the J gene TRBJ2-7; 8 bases map to TRBD2. This CDR3 region has 16 residues. Germline lookup yields CDR1 SGHAT and CDR2 FQNNGV. The trim removed 4 bases at V and 3 bases at J, leaving 11 bases unmatched. The full variable domain, with the rest looked up from reference TRBV11-2 and TRBJ2-7, is EAGVAQSPRYKIIEKRQSVAFWCNPISGHATLYWYQQILGQGPKLLIQFQNNGVVDDSQLPKDRFSAERLKGVDSTLKIQPAKLEDSAVYLCASSSRVAGGHYEQYFGPGTRLTVT.

This clone was seen only once. J is TRBJ1-2 and V is TRBV7-8; the D is unclear. Germline CDR1 and CDR2: SGHVS and FQNEAQ. The V and J ends lost 0 bases and 8 bases respectively, with 4 bases between them. The CDR3 is 11 amino acids. CDR3 loop: CASSLAGGYTF. CDR3 sequence (DNA): TGTGCCAGCAGCTTAGCCGGGGGCTACACCTTC.

The chain uses TRBV30 and TRBJ1-4; D is ambiguous. The length of the CDR3 is 16 residues. The germline V gene encodes CDR1 GTSNPN and CDR2 SVGIG (reference sequence). Between the trimmed V and J ends, which lost 3 bases and 0 bases, there was a span of 14 bases. CDR3 residues: CAWSPGRPATNEKLFF. The CDR3, as DNA: TGTGCCTGGAGCCCTGGGAGGCCCGCAACTAATGAAAAACTGTTTTTT.

V usage is TRBV27 and J usage is TRBJ2-7, with 10 bases lining up with TRBD1. The CDR3 totals 13 residues. Germline V gene lookup returns CDR1 MNHEY and CDR2 SMNVEV (reference sequence). With V trimmed by 4 bases and J by 7 bases, 4 bases remained unmatched. CDR3 amino acids: CASSYGQGGEQYF. CDR3 bases: TGTGCCAGCAGTTACGGACAGGGGGGGGAGCAGTACTTC.

This chain joins TRBV18 and TRBJ1-2, with D maybe TRBD1 (5 bases). There are 13 residues in the CDR3. Germline lookup yields CDR1 KGHSH and CDR2 LQKENI. V dropped 2 bases and J dropped 7 bases, with 11 bases sitting between them. The CDR3 protein is CASSPSDSRGYTF. CDR3 coding DNA: TGTGCCAGCTCACCATCTGACAGTCGTGGCTACACCTTC.

This clone was detected only once. This chain links TRBV7-9 with TRBJ1-1; no clear D. Germline-derived CDR1 and CDR2 are SEHNR and FQNEAQ (reference sequence). The V and J ends lost 4 bases and 4 bases respectively, with 13 bases between them. The CDR3 totals 14 residues. CDR3 in amino acids: CASSSHAVGTEAFF. In DNA, the CDR3 is TGTGCCAGCAGCTCCCACGCGGTTGGCACTGAAGCTTTCTTT. Supplemented by reference TRBV7-9 and TRBJ1-1, the full variable domain reads DTGVSQNPRHKITKRGQNVTFRCDPISEHNRLYWYRQTLGQGPEFLTYFQNEAQLEKSRLLSDRFSAERPKGSFSTLEIQRTEQGDSAMYLCASSSHAVGTEAFFGQGTRLTVV.

The chain is built from TRBV5-1 and TRBJ2-3, with D possibly being TRBD1 (5 bases). V was clipped by 4 bases and J by 3 bases, with 12 bases between them. Germline CDR1 and CDR2: SGHRS and YFSETQ. The CDR3 runs 14 residues. This chain's CDR3 is CASSTGTVTDTQYF. As DNA, the CDR3 is TGCGCCAGCAGCACAGGAACAGTGACAGATACGCAGTATTTT.

The sample holds a few counts of this clone. This rearrangement joins TRBV6-1 to TRBJ1-1, with D perhaps TRBD1 (5 bases). Germline assignment: CDR1 MNHNS and CDR2 SASEGT. Trimming took off 11 bases at V and 4 bases at J, with 17 bases between the two ends. This CDR3 has 13 residues. The CDR3 is CAGYGAFGTEAFF. The CDR3 bases are TGTGCCGGCTATGGGGCCTTCGGCACTGAAGCTTTCTTT.

The chain couples TRBV7-3 to TRBJ2-5; a weak D match, TRBD2 (6 bases). Trimming left V 1 base short and J 5 bases short, with 14 bases between. The CDR3 runs to 15 residues. CDR1 is SGHTA, CDR2 FQGTGA, per germline. The CDR3 DNA reads as TGTGCCAGCAGCTTAAGTGGGACTCAGACGGAGACCCAGTACTTC. This translates into CASSLSGTQTETQYF.

The rearrangement joins TRBV5-6 to TRBJ1-5, with D maybe TRBD1 (5 bases). V gave up 4 bases and J gave up 1 base, with 18 bases separating them. This CDR3 region has 17 residues. The germline V gene encodes CDR1 SGHDT and CDR2 YYEEEE. CDR3 DNA: TGTGCCAGCAGCGTAACTTCTTTGGGGCGGAGCAATCAGCCCCAGCATTTT. Translation: CASSVTSLGRSNQPQHF.

The chain employs TRBV13 and TRBJ2-2; D possibly corresponds to TRBD1 (6 bases). CDR1 is PRHDT, CDR2 FYEKMQ, per germline (reference sequence). The length of the CDR3 is 15 residues. Trimming shortened V by 5 bases and J by 6 bases, and 16 bases separated the two germline ends. CDR3 residues: CASSPYTGYPGELFF. DNA for the CDR3: TGTGCCAGCAGCCCCTACACAGGGTACCCCGGGGAGCTGTTTTTT.